Listed here is a single T cell receptor beta chain. V was pared by 3 bases and J by 6 bases, with 5 bases of the junction left unmatched. The CDR3 length is 14 residues. Germline-derived CDR1 and CDR2 are SGHTA and FQGNSA. This specimen comes from a study of blood T cell repertoires in COVID-19. Assay used: immunoSEQ multiplex PCR; TCRdb lists only in-frame clones, some missing. Of 250,000 to 350,000 clones listed, roughly 87% are singletons. Specimen: PBMCs or T cells enriched from blood (not recorded which). The sequence derives from a young woman who had recovered from COVID-19. This chain uses TRBV7-2 with TRBJ2-3, with 8 nucleotides matching TRBD1. CDR3 sequence reads: CASSFDRGPDTQYF. The CDR3 DNA follows: TGTGCCAGCAGCTTCGACAGGGGCCCCGATACGCAGTATTTT.